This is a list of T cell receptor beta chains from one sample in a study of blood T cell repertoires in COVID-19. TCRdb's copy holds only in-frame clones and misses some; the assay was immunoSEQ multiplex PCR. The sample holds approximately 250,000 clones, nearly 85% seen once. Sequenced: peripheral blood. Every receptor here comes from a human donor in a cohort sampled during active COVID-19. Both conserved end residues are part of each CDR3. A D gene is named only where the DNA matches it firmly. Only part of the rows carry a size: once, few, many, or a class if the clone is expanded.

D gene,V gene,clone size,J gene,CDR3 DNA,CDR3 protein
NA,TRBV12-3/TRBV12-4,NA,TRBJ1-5,TGTGCCAGCAGTCGCATTGGGCATCAGCCCCAGCATTTT,CASSRIGHQPQHF
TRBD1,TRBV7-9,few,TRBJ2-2,TGTGCCAGCAGCTCCGGACAGGGGCCGCCCGGGGAGCTGTTTTTT,CASSSGQGPPGELFF
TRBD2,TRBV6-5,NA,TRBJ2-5,TGTGCCAGCAGTTACAGCGGGGGGGCCGGACAAGAGACCCAGTACTTC,CASSYSGGAGQETQYF
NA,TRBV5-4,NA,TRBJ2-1,TGTGCCAGCAGCTTGGGGGAACAGGGTAGTGAGCAGTTCTTC,CASSLGEQGSEQFF
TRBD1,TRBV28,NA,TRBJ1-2,TGTGCCAGCAGTCGCGACAGGGGGTTTGGCTACACCTTC,CASSRDRGFGYTF
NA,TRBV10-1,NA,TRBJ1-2,TGCGCCAGCAGTGAGTCGAGAAGGGGAGGCGGCTACACCTTC,CASSESRRGGGYTF
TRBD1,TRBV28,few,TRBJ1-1,TGTGCCAGCAGCCAGGAAGGCAGGGGGCGGATGGCTGAAGCTTTCTTT,CASSQEGRGRMAEAFF
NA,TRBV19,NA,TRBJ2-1,TGTGCCAGTAGTAGATCGGTAACAGAAGTCTACAATGAGCAGTTCTTC,CASSRSVTEVYNEQFF
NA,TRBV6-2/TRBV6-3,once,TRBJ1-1,TGTGCCAGCAGCCTCGGTGTTATCACTGAAGCTTTCTTT,CASSLGVITEAFF
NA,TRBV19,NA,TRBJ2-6,TGTGCCAGTAGTAAGGACAGAGGTTCTTCTGGGGCCAACGTCCTGACTTTC,CASSKDRGSSGANVLTF
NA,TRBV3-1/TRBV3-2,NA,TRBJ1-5,TGTGCCAGCAGCAGGGGCCTCCTTGAGCCCCAGCATTTT,CASSRGLLEPQHF
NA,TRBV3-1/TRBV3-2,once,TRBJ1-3,TGTGCCAGCAGCCCCCCATCCGCGTCCGGGGGAAACACCATATATTTT,CASSPPSASGGNTIYF
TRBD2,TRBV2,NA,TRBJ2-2,TGTGCCAGCAGTTACGTGCTGGCTAGCGGGCTGTTCGAGAACACCGGGGAGCTGTTTTTT,CASSYVLASGLFENTGELFF
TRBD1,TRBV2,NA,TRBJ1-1,TGTGCCAGCAGTAGGACAGGGGCGAGCACTGAAGCTTTCTTT,CASSRTGASTEAFF
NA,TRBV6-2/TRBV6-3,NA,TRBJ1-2,TGTGCCAGCAGTTATTCGAGGCTACTGGGCCGGGACATTAACTATGGCTACACCTTC,CASSYSRLLGRDINYGYTF
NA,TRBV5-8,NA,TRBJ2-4,TGTGCCAGCAGCCCACAGCTCCTAGCCAAAAACATTCAGTACTTC,CASSPQLLAKNIQYF
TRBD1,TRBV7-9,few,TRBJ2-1,TGTGCCAGCAGCTCACCACCACAGGGGGCCCTCTCTAACGAGCAGTTCTTC,CASSSPPQGALSNEQFF
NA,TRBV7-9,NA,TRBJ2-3,TGTGCCAGCAGGTATAGCGGATCTAGCACAGATACGCAGTATTTT,CASRYSGSSTDTQYF
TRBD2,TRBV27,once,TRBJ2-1,TGTGCCAGCAGTTTATATCTTAGCGGGAGAGTAAATGAGCAGTTCTTC,CASSLYLSGRVNEQFF
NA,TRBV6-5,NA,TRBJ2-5,TGTGCCAGCAGTTCTCAGGGGTACCAAGAGACCCAGTACTTC,CASSSQGYQETQYF
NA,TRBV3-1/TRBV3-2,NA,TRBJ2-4,TGTGCCAGCAGCCCACTGACTACACTAGCCAAAAACATTCAGTACTTC,CASSPLTTLAKNIQYF
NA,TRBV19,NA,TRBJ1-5,TGTGCCAGTAACGACTCGGGGGGCAATCAGCCCCAGCATTTT,CASNDSGGNQPQHF
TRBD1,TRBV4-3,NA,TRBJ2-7,TGCGCCAGCAGCCAAGTACAGGGGGCTGCCTACGAGCAGTACTTC,CASSQVQGAAYEQYF
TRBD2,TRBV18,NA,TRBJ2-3,TGTGCCAGTCTGGAGCAGCGGGGGCCGACAGATACGCAGTATTTT,CASLEQRGPTDTQYF
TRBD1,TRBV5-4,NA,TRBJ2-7,TGTGCCAGCAGCTTGGAGGACAGGGTGGGCCACGAGCAGTACTTC,CASSLEDRVGHEQYF
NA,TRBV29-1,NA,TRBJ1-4,TGCAGCGTTGCCCGAACAGTAACTAATGAAAAACTGTTTTTT,CSVARTVTNEKLFF
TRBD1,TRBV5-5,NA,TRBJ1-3,TGTGCCAGCAGCTTGGAAACAGGGGCCTACTCTGGAAACACCATATATTTT,CASSLETGAYSGNTIYF
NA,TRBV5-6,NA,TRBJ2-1,TGTGCCAGCAGCTTGGTTCCGGAGGGAGAGCAGTTCTTC,CASSLVPEGEQFF
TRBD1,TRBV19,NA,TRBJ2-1,TGTGCCAGTAAGACGATGTCGGACAGGGCAGGAAGCGATGAGCAGTTCTTC,CASKTMSDRAGSDEQFF
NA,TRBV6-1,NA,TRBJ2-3,TGTGCCAGCAGTGAACAACCAGGGAGCACAGATACGCAGTATTTT,CASSEQPGSTDTQYF
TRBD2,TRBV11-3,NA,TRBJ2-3,TGTGCCAGCAGTCTACAGAGCGGGAGAGGGTCAGATATGCAGTATTTT,CASSLQSGRGSDMQYF
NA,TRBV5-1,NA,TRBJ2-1,TGCGCCAGCAGCTTGTATTGGGGGCTGACCAATGAGCAGTTCTTC,CASSLYWGLTNEQFF
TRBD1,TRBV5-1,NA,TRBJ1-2,TGCGCCAGCAGCTACGCGAACAGGGGGAACTATGGCTACACCTTC,CASSYANRGNYGYTF
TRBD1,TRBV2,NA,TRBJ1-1,TGTGCCAGATTCGGACAGGGAGTAGGGAACACTGAAGCTTTCTTT,CARFGQGVGNTEAFF
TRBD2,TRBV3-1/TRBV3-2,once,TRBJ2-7,TGTGCGTATCTCTCGGGAGGAAATCCTACCTACGAGCAGTACTTC,CAYLSGGNPTYEQYF
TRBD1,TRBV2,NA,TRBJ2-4,TGTGCCAGCAGTGACCCCCCTCGTCGACAGGGTCAAAACATTCAGTACTTC,CASSDPPRRQGQNIQYF
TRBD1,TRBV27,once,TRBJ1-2,TGTGCCAGCAGCCTCGGACAGGGCTATGGCTACACCTTC,CASSLGQGYGYTF
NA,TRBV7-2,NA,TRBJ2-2,TGTGCCACCATAAGTGGCTCTCCATTGACCGGGGAGCTGTTTTTT,CATISGSPLTGELFF
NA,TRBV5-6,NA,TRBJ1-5,TGTGCCAGCAGCTTGGGTGACAGCCCAAATCAGCCCCAGCATTTT,CASSLGDSPNQPQHF
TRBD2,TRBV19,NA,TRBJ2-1,TGTGCCAGTAGTATAGGTCGGGAGGGGGAGCAGTTCTTC,CASSIGREGEQFF
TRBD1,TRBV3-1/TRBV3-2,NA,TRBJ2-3,TGTGCCAGCAGCCAAGTGTGGACAGGGGTGAGGACAGATACGCAGTATTTT,CASSQVWTGVRTDTQYF
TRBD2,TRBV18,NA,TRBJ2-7,TGTGCCAGCTCGTCTCAGGTAGGGAGGGACGAGCAGTACTTC,CASSSQVGRDEQYF
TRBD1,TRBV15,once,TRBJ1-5,TGTGCCACCAGCAGAGAACGACAGGGTAATCAGCCCCAGCATTTT,CATSRERQGNQPQHF
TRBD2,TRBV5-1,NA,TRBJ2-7,TGCGCCAGCAGCGTGAGGCAGCTAGCGGGACCTAGCTCCTACGAGCAGTACTTC,CASSVRQLAGPSSYEQYF
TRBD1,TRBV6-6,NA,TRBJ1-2,TGTGCCAGCAGCCCTTGGACAGGGGGTGATGGCTACACCTTC,CASSPWTGGDGYTF
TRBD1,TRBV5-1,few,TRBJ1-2,TGCGCCAGCAGATCCGACAGGGGAAGTCGTAACTATGGCTACACCTTC,CASRSDRGSRNYGYTF
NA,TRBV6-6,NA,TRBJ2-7,TGTGCCAGCAGTTATCCCTACAGGACGCCCTACGAGCAGTACTTC,CASSYPYRTPYEQYF
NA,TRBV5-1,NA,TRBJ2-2,TGCGCCAGCAGCGCGACATCCCCTCTGGGCACCGGGGAGCTGTTTTTT,CASSATSPLGTGELFF
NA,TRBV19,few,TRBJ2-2,TGTGCCAGTAGCGAGGCCAACCGGCCCGGGGAGCTGTTTTTT,CASSEANRPGELFF
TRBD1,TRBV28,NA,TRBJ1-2,TGTGCCAGCAGCCCCGACAGGGACAGCTATGGCTACACCTTC,CASSPDRDSYGYTF
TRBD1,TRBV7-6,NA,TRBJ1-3,TGTGCCAGCAGCCCATTCCCGGGACAGGGAGCTGGAAACACCATATATTTT,CASSPFPGQGAGNTIYF
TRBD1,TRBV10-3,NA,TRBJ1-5,TGTGCCATCAGTGAGGGACAGGGGGCGAGCAATCAGCCCCAGCATTTT,CAISEGQGASNQPQHF
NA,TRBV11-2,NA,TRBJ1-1,TGTGCCAGCAGCTTATCTAGGACCCGGGAAAGCACTGAAGCTTTCTTT,CASSLSRTRESTEAFF
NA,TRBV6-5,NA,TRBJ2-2,TGTGCCAGTCATTATGGACAGCCGAACACCGGGGAGCTGTTTTTT,CASHYGQPNTGELFF
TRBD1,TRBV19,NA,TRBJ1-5,TGTGCCAGTAGCGACAGGGTTGCCCGTCAGCCCCAGCATTTT,CASSDRVARQPQHF
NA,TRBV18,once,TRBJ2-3,TGTGCCAGCTCACGACGGGACTCCCGCACAGATACGCAGTATTTT,CASSRRDSRTDTQYF
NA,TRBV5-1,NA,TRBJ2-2,TGCGCCAGCAGCTCTACGGGGAAACAGAACGTCGGGGAGCTGTTTTTT,CASSSTGKQNVGELFF
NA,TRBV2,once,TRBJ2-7,TGTGCCAGCAGTGAAAGAGGCCCGAACGAGCAGTACTTC,CASSERGPNEQYF
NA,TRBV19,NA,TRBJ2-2,TGTGCCAGTCGACCGACGGGCACCGGGGAGCTGTTTTTT,CASRPTGTGELFF